These 8 T cell receptor beta chains share one sample of origin, sequenced in a study of T cells after yellow fever vaccination. TCRdb analysed the 5' RACE reads with MiXCR anew, one entry per CDR3 protein. The sample shows about 340,000 distinct CDR3 sequences, roughly 4.3% of them seen only once. The source material was PBMCs, sampled 5 days after the yellow fever booster vaccination. The receptor source for this set is a man aged 18 to 29 who received the YFV17D yellow fever vaccine.

This clonotype was seen only a few times. The chain combines TRBV20-1 with TRBJ2-3, with TRBD1 identical over 7 bases. There are 16 residues in the CDR3. V lost 1 base to trimming and J lost 2 bases; unmatched junction nucleotides: 9. From germline, CDR1 is DFQATT and CDR2 SNEGSKA (reference sequence). CDR3 coding DNA: TGCAGTGCTAGAGTAGACAGGGCAATCGCCACAGATACGCAGTATTTT. It codes for CSARVDRAIATDTQYF.

This clonotype turned up a few times. The rearrangement links TRBV4-2 to TRBJ2-3; the match to TRBD2 covers 8 bases. Germline V CDR1 and CDR2: LGHNA, YNFKEQ. J lost 2 bases, V lost 4 bases, and 8 bases had no gene match. The CDR3 loop spans 16 amino acids. CDR3 DNA: TGTGCCAGCAGCCCCGAGGGCGGGGGGACCACAGATACGCAGTATTTT. It is translated as CASSPEGGGTTDTQYF.

This chain uses TRBV15 with TRBJ1-5; no reliable D call. The CDR3 has 12 residues. The V end lost 6 bases, the J end lost 2 bases, and 5 bases lay between the germline ends. Germline CDR1 and CDR2: LNHNV and YYDKDF (reference sequence). This CDR3 reads CATSLRNQPQHF. In nucleotides, the CDR3 is TGTGCCACCAGTTTGCGCAATCAGCCCCAGCATTTT. The variable domain in full, with the rest retrieved from reference TRBV15 and TRBJ1-5, is DAMVIQNPRYQVTQFGKPVTLSCSQTLNHNVMYWYQQKSSQAPKLLFHYYDKDFNNEADTPDNFQSRRPNTSFCFLDIRSPGLGDTAMYLCATSLRNQPQHFGDGTRLSIL.

V is TRBV6-6 and J is TRBJ1-5; tentatively, D is TRBD1 (5 bases). This CDR3 spans 16 amino acids. V shed 5 bases and J shed 2 bases, with 16 bases lying between them. The germline V gene encodes CDR1 MNHNY and CDR2 SVGAGI (reference sequence). This CDR3 reads CASSNTQGIGNQPQHF. DNA of the CDR3: TGTGCCAGCAGTAATACCCAGGGAATTGGCAATCAGCCCCAGCATTTT.

This clonotype occurred a few times. V gene TRBV6-2 or TRBV6-3 combines with J gene TRBJ2-7; tentative D call: TRBD2 (5 bases). This CDR3 has 14 residues. V was trimmed by 2 bases and J by 6 bases, leaving 14 bases between them. Looked up from germline, CDR1 is MNHEY and CDR2 is SVGEGT. CDR3 DNA sequence: TGTGCCAGCAGTTACCTCCGGGGTCCGGGCGAGCAGTACGTC. Its translation: CASSYLRGPGEQYV.

This clonotype occurred a few times. The chain recombines TRBV6-6 with TRBJ1-2, with 8 bases fitting TRBD1. Germline V lookup: CDR1 MNHNY, CDR2 SVGAGI (reference sequence). Trimming took 5 bases from V and 14 from J; bases not matched to a gene: 7. The CDR3 sequence is 11 residues long. The CDR3 sequence: CASSHGTGDTF. CDR3 sequence (DNA): TGTGCCAGCAGTCACGGGACAGGTGATACCTTC.

The V and J genes are TRBV7-9 and TRBJ1-3, with a weak D call TRBD1 (6 bases). CDR3 length: 15 residues. The V end was cut by 8 bases, the J end by 0 bases, with 14 bases between. Per the germline V gene, CDR1 is SEHNR and CDR2 is FQNEAQ (reference sequence). The CDR3 loop reads CASEAQGSSGNTIYF. In DNA form, the CDR3 reads TGTGCCAGCGAAGCTCAGGGGAGCTCTGGAAACACCATATATTTT.

Only a few counts were recorded for this clonotype. The rearrangement uses TRBV20-1 and TRBJ1-2; 9 nucleotides match TRBD1. Germline assignment: CDR1 DFQATT and CDR2 SNEGSKA (reference sequence). The CDR3 consists of 15 residues. V lost 6 bases and J lost 1; bases outside the gene matches: 9. CDR3 sequence reads: CSASGQGGGNYGYTF. CDR3 nucleotide sequence: TGCAGTGCCTCGGGACAGGGCGGGGGTAACTATGGCTACACCTTC.